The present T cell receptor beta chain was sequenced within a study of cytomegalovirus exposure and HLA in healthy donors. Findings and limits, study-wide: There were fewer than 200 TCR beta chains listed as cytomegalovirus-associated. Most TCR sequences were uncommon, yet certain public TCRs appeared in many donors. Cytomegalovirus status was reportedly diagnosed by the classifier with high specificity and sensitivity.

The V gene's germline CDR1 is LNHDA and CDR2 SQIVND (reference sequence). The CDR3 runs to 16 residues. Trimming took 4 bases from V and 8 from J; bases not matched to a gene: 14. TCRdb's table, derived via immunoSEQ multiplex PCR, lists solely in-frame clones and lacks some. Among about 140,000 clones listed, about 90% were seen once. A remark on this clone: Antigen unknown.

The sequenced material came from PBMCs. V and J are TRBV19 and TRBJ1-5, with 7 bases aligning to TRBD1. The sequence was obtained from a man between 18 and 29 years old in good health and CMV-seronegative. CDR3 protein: CASSKRTGGRIEPQHF. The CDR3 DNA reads TGTGCCAGTAGTAAGAGGACAGGAGGGCGGATAGAGCCCCAGCATTTT.